The present TCR beta chain was sequenced within a study of T-cell memory formation after mild COVID-19. Study results and caveats: Those CD4+ clones that contracted were mainly in CM and EM (CD8+ ones in EMRA). Proof of SARS-CoV-2 specificity was absent for the second-wave clones that crested on day 37. Clones that got smaller from day 15 to 85 had even CD4/CD8, while clones growing later tipped toward CD4+. Several responding clones turned up in pre-infection memory, indicating that cross-reactive memory may have taken part.

TCRdb itself ran the 5' RACE reads through MiXCR, one entry per CDR3 protein. The sample comprises 400,000 to 500,000 distinct CDR3 sequences, about 24% of which are singletons, and about 8.7% rests with the top ten. Germline lookup yields CDR1 KGHDR and CDR2 SFDVKD. This CDR3 is 16 amino acids long. The V and J ends lost 4 bases and 3 bases respectively, with 17 bases between them. Worth noting for this clonotype: Antigen specificity is unknown.

This chain uses TRBV24-1 with TRBJ1-2, with D maybe TRBD1 (5 bases). Sequenced sample: PBMCs or a T cell subset sorted from them (not recorded which). The clonotype was recovered from an adult woman who had mild COVID-19 (a few samples of this study predate the infection). Cell type and time point are not known. The CDR3 DNA sequence: TGTGCCACCAGTGACCCGACCCGGGGAGGGGACTATGGCTACACCTTC. Its translation is CATSDPTRGGDYGYTF.